These 24 T cell receptor beta chains were all obtained from the same sample, sequenced in a study of OX40 agonist ivuxolimab in advanced cancers. Profiling relied on immunoSEQ multiplex PCR, and the TCRdb table lists in-frame clones only, not all of them. Found here are 10,000 to 13,000 clones, over 60% of them singletons; the top ten hold about a fifth. The sample consisted of CD4+ or CD8+ T cells sorted from blood, taken in a trial of the OX40 agonist ivuxolimab. The receptors derive from an adult with an advanced solid tumor such as melanoma, head and neck, liver or kidney cancer.

This rearrangement joins TRBV5-6 to TRBJ2-7; D is unclear. The germline V gene has CDR1 SGHDT and CDR2 YYEEEE. The V end was cut by 2 bases, the J end by 1 base, with 7 bases between. The CDR3 is 13 residues long. The CDR3: CASSLWGSYEQYF. The DNA of the CDR3 is TGTGCCAGCAGCTTATGGGGTTCCTACGAGCAGTACTTC.

V usage is TRBV7-9 and J usage is TRBJ2-5; D is perhaps TRBD1 (6 bases). The CDR3 is made up of 15 amino acids. V lost 0 bases, J lost 5 bases, and 13 bases lay in between. The germline gives CDR1 SEHNR, CDR2 FQNEAQ (reference sequence). CDR3 sequence: CASSLAHGGAETQYF. CDR3 bases: TGTGCCAGCAGCTTAGCGCATGGGGGCGCTGAGACCCAGTACTTC.

The table lists this clone with a few counts. V gene TRBV4-1 combines with J gene TRBJ2-7, with TRBD2 as a possible D gene (6 bases). The CDR3 length is 13 residues. V was clipped by 4 bases and J by 7 bases, with 14 bases between them. Germline V CDR1 and CDR2: MGHRA, YSYEKL. CDR3 loop: CASSPPGGAEQYF. CDR3 coding DNA: TGCGCCAGCAGCCCCCCCGGCGGGGCAGAGCAGTACTTC.

A few counts support this clone. The V call is TRBV7-6, the J call TRBJ2-7; D not resolved. The CDR3 covers 11 residues. Germline-derived CDR1 and CDR2 are SGHVS and FNYEAQ. The V and J ends lost 3 bases and 6 bases respectively, with 6 bases between them. CDR3 DNA sequence: TGTGCCAGCAGCTTTAAGGGCGAGCAGTACTTC. Its translation is CASSFKGEQYF.

A few counts support this clone. This chain joins TRBV6-5 and TRBJ2-5, with 7 nucleotides matching TRBD2. V shed 6 bases, J shed 1 base, and the junction held 8 bases outside the gene matches. The germline V gene has CDR1 MNHEY and CDR2 SVGAGI. The CDR3 runs to 15 residues. The CDR3 bases are TGTGCCAGCAGCGAAACTTCGGGGGGCCAAGAGACCCAGTACTTC. It codes for CASSETSGGQETQYF.

Only a few counts were recorded for this clone. The chain couples TRBV7-3 to TRBJ2-1; no reliable D call. V was cut by 2 bases and J by 8 bases, with 7 bases left in between. Germline CDR1 and CDR2: SGHTA and FQGTGA. This CDR3 contains 12 residues. CDR3 coding DNA: TGTGCCAGCAGCTTAGTTGGCGATGAGCAGTTCTTC. Translation: CASSLVGDEQFF.

The chain combines TRBV19 with TRBJ1-1, with D perhaps matching TRBD1 (5 bases). Deletions cut 6 bases from V and 10 bases from J, with 18 bases between. CDR3 length: 13 amino acids. The germline V gene encodes CDR1 LNHDA and CDR2 SQIVND (reference sequence). The DNA of the CDR3 is TGTGCCAGTAGAAGTCCCGGGGGGAGGGTAGCTTTCTTT. This codes for CASRSPGGRVAFF. The full variable domain, completed using reference TRBV19 and TRBJ1-1, is DGGITQSPKYLFRKEGQNVTLSCEQNLNHDAMYWYRQDPGQGLRLIYYSQIVNDFQKGDIAEGYSVSREKKESFPLTVTSAQKNPTAFYLCASRSPGGRVAFFGQGTRLTVV.

This clone is deemed medium-sized (0.01 to 0.1%). The chain carries TRBV27 and TRBJ2-1, with TRBD1 as a possible D gene (5 bases). The germline gives CDR1 MNHEY, CDR2 SMNVEV (reference sequence). The CDR3 spans 12 residues. Trimming pared 6 bases from V and 6 bases from J, leaving 9 bases between. The CDR3 coding sequence is TGTGCCAGCAGGTCAGGGCGCAATGAGCAGTTCTTC. Translated, it gives CASRSGRNEQFF.

The chain links TRBV4-3 to TRBJ2-7; 12 bases map to TRBD2. CDR3 length equals 18 residues. With 0 bases clipped from V and 2 bases from J, the junction kept 8 bases outside the gene matches. CDR1 is LGHNA, CDR2 YSLEER, per germline. In nucleotides, the CDR3 is TGCGCCAGCAGCCAAGACGGGGGCCCTAGCGGGAGGGCCTACGAGCAGTACTTC. Translated, it gives CASSQDGGPSGRAYEQYF.

A single count supports this clone. This chain connects TRBV4-1 to TRBJ2-1; 9 positions match TRBD1. V shed 4 bases, J shed 6 bases, and the junction held 13 bases outside the gene matches. Germline loops: CDR1 MGHRA, CDR2 YSYEKL. The CDR3 sequence is 17 residues long. DNA for the CDR3: TGCGCCAGCAGCCTCCCGGCACAGGGGGCATCTGGCAATGAGCAGTTCTTC. Translating it yields CASSLPAQGASGNEQFF.

The chain employs TRBV19 and TRBJ2-7, with a weak D call TRBD1 (6 bases). Germline V gene sequence: CDR1 LNHDA, CDR2 SQIVND (reference sequence). The ends were cut back, 4 bases at V and 8 bases at J, with 12 bases in the middle. The length of the CDR3 is 12 residues. CDR3 DNA sequence: TGTGCCAGTAGTAACCAGGGACAACAGCAGTACTTC. Its translation: CASSNQGQQQYF.

This clone has a handful of counts. The CDR3 protein is CASSERGRPDAEQYF. The DNA of the CDR3 is TGTGCCAGCAGCGAAAGGGGGAGGCCAGACGCCGAGCAGTACTTC. The V call is TRBV9, the J call TRBJ2-7, with D perhaps matching TRBD1 or TRBD2 (6 bases each). Germline V gene data show CDR1 as SGDLS and CDR2 as YYNGEE. This CDR3 region has 15 residues. Trimming shortened V by 3 bases and J by 6 bases, and 19 bases separated the two germline ends. The whole variable domain, remainder taken from reference TRBV9 and TRBJ2-7, is DSGVTQTPKHLITATGQRVTLRCSPRSGDLSVYWYQQSLDQGLQFLIQYYNGEERAKGNILERFSAQQFPDLHSELNLSSLELGDSALYFCASSERGRPDAEQYFGPGTRLTVT.

This chain joins TRBV7-2 and TRBJ2-5, with 10 bases fitting TRBD2. CDR1 and CDR2 from the germline V gene are SGHTA and FQGNSA. The CDR3 runs to 16 residues. V lost 0 bases and J lost 5; bases outside the gene matches: 6. The CDR3 DNA follows: TGTGCCAGCAGCTTAGCCCTAGCGGGAGTCCCCGAGACCCAGTACTTC. Its protein is CASSLALAGVPETQYF.

This clone was seen a handful of times. The rearrangement links TRBV6-1 to TRBJ2-5; 11 bases line up with TRBD1. CDR1 is MNHNS, CDR2 SASEGT, per germline. This CDR3 region has 15 residues. Germline trimming cut 4 bases from V and 2 bases from J; bases unmatched to any gene: 3. As DNA, the CDR3 is TGTGCCAGCAGTGTCGGGACAGGGGGACAAGAGACCCAGTACTTC. Its translation is CASSVGTGGQETQYF.

The sample holds a few counts of this clone. The rearrangement links TRBV7-9 to TRBJ2-1; TRBD2 might be the D (6 bases). Deletions cut 1 base from V and 2 bases from J, with 12 bases between. The CDR3 contains 16 residues. The germline CDR1 and CDR2 sequences are SEHNR and FQNEAQ (reference sequence). CDR3 in DNA: TGTGCCAGCAGCTTAGTCGGAGGGATTACCTACAATGAGCAGTTCTTC. Translating it yields CASSLVGGITYNEQFF.

The rearrangement links TRBV7-9 to TRBJ2-7, with D tentatively TRBD1 (5 bases). Germline values: CDR1 SEHNR, CDR2 FQNEAQ (reference sequence). V was clipped by 5 bases and J by 7 bases, with 21 bases between them. CDR3 length equals 15 residues. This CDR3 reads CASSESGFLLHEQYF. In DNA form, the CDR3 reads TGTGCCAGCAGCGAGTCAGGGTTTCTACTTCATGAGCAGTACTTC. The full variable domain, its missing parts supplied by reference TRBV7-9 and TRBJ2-7, is DTGVSQNPRHKITKRGQNVTFRCDPISEHNRLYWYRQTLGQGPEFLTYFQNEAQLEKSRLLSDRFSAERPKGSFSTLEIQRTEQGDSAMYLCASSESGFLLHEQYFGPGTRLTVT.

This clone was picked up a small number of times. This chain uses TRBV27 with TRBJ2-7; D is unresolved. There are 15 residues in the CDR3. The V end was cut by 0 bases, the J end by 2 bases, with 11 bases between. Germline CDR1 is MNHEY and CDR2 is SMNVEV (reference sequence). CDR3 nucleotides: TGTGCCAGCAGTTTATCTTTGGGCCGCACCTACGAGCAGTACTTC. It is translated as CASSLSLGRTYEQYF.

This clone was observed a single time. The chain has TRBV30 and TRBJ2-5; unclear D gene. The CDR3 spans 15 residues. CDR1 and CDR2 from the germline V gene are GTSNPN and SVGIG (reference sequence). Trimming shortened V by 4 bases and J by 1 base, and 16 bases separated the two germline ends. Here the CDR3 DNA reads TGTGCCTGGACTATCCCAGAGGAGCTCCAAGAGACCCAGTACTTC. Amino acids: CAWTIPEELQETQYF.

The genes are TRBV4-1 and TRBJ2-7, with 7 bases fitting TRBD2. The CDR3 contains 15 residues. The V gene's germline CDR1 is MGHRA and CDR2 YSYEKL. Trimming cost V 3 bases and J 9 bases; bases outside gene matches: 14. DNA for the CDR3: TGCGCCAGCAGCCAGACTGGACTAGTGAGTAGCGGGCAGTACTTC. It codes for CASSQTGLVSSGQYF.

V and J are TRBV15 and TRBJ1-1; 8 bases match TRBD1. J gave up 10 bases and V 5 bases, and 15 bases lay outside the gene matches. Germline CDR1 reads LNHNV; CDR2 reads YYDKDF (reference sequence). The CDR3 has 15 residues. The CDR3 loop reads CATSDRSTGVEGAFF. In DNA, the CDR3 is TGTGCCACCAGCGACCGATCGACAGGGGTCGAAGGAGCTTTCTTT.

The chain couples TRBV28 to TRBJ1-2; maybe TRBD1 (5 bases). V was trimmed by 2 bases and J by 4 bases, leaving 20 bases between them. Germline V lookup: CDR1 MDHEN, CDR2 SYDVKM. The CDR3 runs 17 residues. This CDR3 reads CASSLGIPGGGSYGYTF. The CDR3 region has the DNA TGTGCCAGCAGTTTAGGAATACCCGGCGGGGGGAGCTATGGCTACACCTTC.

The V gene is TRBV5-6, the J gene TRBJ2-1; the match to TRBD2 covers 7 bases. Germline CDR1 SGHDT, CDR2 YYEEEE. Trimming removed 6 bases from V and 1 base from J; junction bases left unmatched: 4. The CDR3 length is 14 residues. CDR3: CASTPGGSYNEQFF. The CDR3 DNA follows: TGTGCCAGCACCCCGGGGGGTTCCTACAATGAGCAGTTCTTC.

The CDR3 DNA reads TGTGCCAGCAGCGTGGGGACAGGGCCGATTAACTATGGCTACACCTTC. Amino acid sequence: CASSVGTGPINYGYTF. The rearrangement joins TRBV9 to TRBJ1-2, with 9 bases fitting TRBD1. CDR1 is SGDLS, CDR2 YYNGEE, per germline. J lost 1 base, V lost 2 bases, and 6 bases had no gene match. The CDR3 contains 16 residues.

The V and J genes are TRBV2 and TRBJ1-1, with D unresolved. Trimming removed 7 bases from V and 1 base from J, with 4 bases in between. Per the germline V gene, CDR1 is SNHLY and CDR2 is FYNNEI. The length of the CDR3 is 11 residues. The chain's CDR3 is CASITNTEAFF. The CDR3 nucleotides are TGTGCCAGCATTACGAACACTGAAGCTTTCTTT.